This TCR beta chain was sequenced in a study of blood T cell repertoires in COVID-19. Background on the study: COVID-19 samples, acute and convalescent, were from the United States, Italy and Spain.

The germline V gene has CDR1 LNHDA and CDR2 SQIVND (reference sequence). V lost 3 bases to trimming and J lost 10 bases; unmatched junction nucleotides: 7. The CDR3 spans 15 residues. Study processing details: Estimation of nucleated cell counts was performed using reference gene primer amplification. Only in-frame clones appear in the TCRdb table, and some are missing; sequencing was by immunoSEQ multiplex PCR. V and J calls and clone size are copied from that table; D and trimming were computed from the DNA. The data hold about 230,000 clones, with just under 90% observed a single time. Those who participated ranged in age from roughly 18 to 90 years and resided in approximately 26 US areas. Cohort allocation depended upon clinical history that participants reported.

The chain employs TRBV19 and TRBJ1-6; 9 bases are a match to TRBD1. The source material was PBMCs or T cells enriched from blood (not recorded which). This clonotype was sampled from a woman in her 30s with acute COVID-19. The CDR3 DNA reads TGTGCCAGTAGTATTGGGACAGGGACTAAGTCACCCCTCCACTTT. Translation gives CASSIGTGTKSPLHF.